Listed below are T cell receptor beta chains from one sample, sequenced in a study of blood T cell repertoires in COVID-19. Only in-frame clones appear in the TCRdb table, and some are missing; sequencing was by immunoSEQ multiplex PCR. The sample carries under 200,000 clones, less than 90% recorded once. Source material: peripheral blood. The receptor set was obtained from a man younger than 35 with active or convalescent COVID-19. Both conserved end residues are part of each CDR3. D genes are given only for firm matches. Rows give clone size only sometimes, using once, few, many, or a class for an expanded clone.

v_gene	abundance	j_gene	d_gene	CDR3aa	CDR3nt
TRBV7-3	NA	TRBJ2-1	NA	CASSTTGYNEQFF	TGTGCCAGCAGCACGACAGGTTACAATGAGCAGTTCTTC
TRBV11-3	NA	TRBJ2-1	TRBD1	CASQDRTYNEQFF	TGTGCCAGCCAGGACAGGACCTACAATGAGCAGTTCTTC
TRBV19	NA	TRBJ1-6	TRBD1	CASMSDRGWNSPLHF	TGTGCCAGTATGTCGGACAGGGGTTGGAATTCACCCCTCCACTTT
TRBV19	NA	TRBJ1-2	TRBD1	CASSSRQGTGGYTF	TGTGCCAGTAGTTCCAGACAGGGGACGGGTGGCTACACCTTC
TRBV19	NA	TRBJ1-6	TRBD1	CAASRDSYNSPLHF	TGTGCCGCCTCCCGGGACAGCTATAATTCACCCCTCCACTTT
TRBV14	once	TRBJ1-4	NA	CASSLRVLGLRNEKLFF	TGTGCCAGCAGCCTAAGGGTTCTGGGGCTTCGCAATGAAAAACTGTTTTTT
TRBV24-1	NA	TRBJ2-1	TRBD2	CATSESGGGGIEQFF	TGTGCCACCAGTGAATCCGGGGGGGGAGGGATCGAGCAGTTCTTC
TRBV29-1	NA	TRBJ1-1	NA	CSVEVAGEGNTEAFF	TGCAGCGTTGAAGTGGCCGGGGAAGGAAACACTGAAGCTTTCTTT
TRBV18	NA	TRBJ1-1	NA	CASSPIDSREAFF	TGTGCCAGCTCACCAATCGACAGTCGTGAAGCTTTCTTT
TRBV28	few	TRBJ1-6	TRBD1	CASSSLGTVNSPLHF	TGTGCCAGCAGTTCGCTCGGGACAGTTAATTCACCCCTCCACTTT
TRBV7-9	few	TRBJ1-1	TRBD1	CASSLRSGTGMTEAFF	TGTGCCAGCAGCTTAAGAAGTGGGACAGGGATGACTGAAGCTTTCTTT
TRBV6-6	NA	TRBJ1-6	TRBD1	CASSPTDRALSYNSPLHF	TGTGCCAGCAGTCCCACGGACAGGGCCCTCTCCTATAATTCACCCCTCCACTTT
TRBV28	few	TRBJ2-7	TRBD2	CAIGTRSVSTYEQYF	TGTGCCATCGGGACTAGATCCGTCTCTACCTACGAGCAGTACTTC
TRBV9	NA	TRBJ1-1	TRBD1	CASTLGTVNTEAFF	TGTGCCAGCACCCTCGGGACAGTGAACACTGAAGCTTTCTTT
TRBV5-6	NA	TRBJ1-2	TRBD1	CASSLGDRVVGYTF	TGTGCCAGCAGCTTGGGAGACAGGGTTGTTGGCTACACCTTC
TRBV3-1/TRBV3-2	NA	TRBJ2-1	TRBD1	CASSQPGQGPNEQFF	TGTGCCAGCAGCCAACCGGGACAGGGTCCCAATGAGCAGTTCTTC
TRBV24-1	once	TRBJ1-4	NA	CATSATGSATNEKLFF	TGTGCCACCAGTGCCACAGGGAGCGCAACTAATGAAAAACTGTTTTTT